The present entry profiles one T cell receptor (beta chain) with its context. The antigen is not known. This specimen belongs to a study of T cells in Graves' hyperthyroidism and ophthalmopathy. Broader study findings: A median about 6 months before onset, the model predicted ophthalmopathy. Researchers found most expanded thyroid clonotypes above 0.001 in blood as well.

V was pared by 5 bases and J by 3 bases, with 8 bases of the junction left unmatched. This CDR3 comprises 15 residues. Germline CDR1 SGHTS, CDR2 YDEGEE. Not enrolled were patients with uncontrolled infection, other autoimmune disease, pregnancy or lactation. Based on clinical symptoms, serum thyroxine and TRAb, thyroid ultrasound and orbital computed tomography, diagnoses were reached. RNA transcripts gave rise to amplified TCR beta CDR3 regions. Initially, a first-round RT-PCR of the TCR CDR3 employed the HTBI primer set. TCRdb re-derived calls from the multiplex PCR reads in MiXCR, one entry per CDR3 protein. This sample has around 620,000 distinct CDR3 sequences, with just over 45% found just once.

The chain has TRBV5-8 and TRBJ2-7, with 10 bases identical to TRBD2. The sequence was collected from an adult woman with Graves' disease, either hyperthyroidism or ophthalmopathy (not recorded which). Sequenced: peripheral blood or thyroid tissue (not recorded which). CDR3 coding DNA: TGTGCCAGCAGGTCGGTGGCTAGCGGGGGCTACGAGCAGTACTTC. This sequence encodes CASRSVASGGYEQYF.